The 19 T cell receptor beta chains below come from one sample, sequenced in a study of blood T cell repertoires in COVID-19. Generated by immunoSEQ multiplex PCR, the TCRdb table keeps only in-frame clones and is missing some. Among 360,000 or so clones, approximately 84% were seen once, and the ten largest hold 2.5% to 3.5%. Sequenced input: PBMCs or T cells enriched from blood (not recorded which). The receptors here all came from a woman in her 30s who had recovered from COVID-19.

The chain links TRBV19 to TRBJ1-2; D ambiguous. Germline assignment: CDR1 LNHDA and CDR2 SQIVND (reference sequence). V lost 3 bases and J lost 3, with 8 bases in between. The CDR3 runs to 13 residues. The CDR3 nucleotides read TGTGCCAGTAGTATGGACGGGGACTATGGCTACACCTTC. Encoded protein: CASSMDGDYGYTF. Based on the CDR3 plus reference TRBV19 and TRBJ1-2, the full variable domain is DGGITQSPKYLFRKEGQNVTLSCEQNLNHDAMYWYRQDPGQGLRLIYYSQIVNDFQKGDIAEGYSVSREKKESFPLTVTSAQKNPTAFYLCASSMDGDYGYTFGSGTRLTVV.

With respect to this clone: In the same sample, other DNA sequences code for this CDR3. The CDR3 nucleotides read TGTGCCAGCAGCCTCGGGACTAGCGGGAGTAATGAGCAGTTCTTC. Protein: CASSLGTSGSNEQFF. The chain recombines TRBV5-4 with TRBJ2-1, with 14 bases fitting TRBD2. CDR3 size: 15 residues. Unmatched junction bases numbered 4, after V lost 4 bases and J lost 7 bases. Germline CDR1 SGHNT, CDR2 YYREEE (reference sequence).

The gene calls are TRBV28 and TRBJ1-5; D perhaps matches TRBD1 (6 bases). CDR1 and CDR2 from the germline V gene are MDHEN and SYDVKM. Trimming removed 3 bases from V and 8 bases from J, with 14 bases in between. The CDR3 is 14 amino acids. The CDR3 DNA reads TGTGCCAGCAGTTTGGACGGACAGAACGAGCCCCAGCATTTT. It specifies CASSLDGQNEPQHF. Together with reference TRBV28 and TRBJ1-5, the CDR3 gives the full variable domain: DVKVTQSSRYLVKRTGEKVFLECVQDMDHENMFWYRQDPGLGLRLIYFSYDVKMKEKGDIPEGYSVSREKKERFSLILESASTNQTSMYLCASSLDGQNEPQHFGDGTRLSIL.

This clone was counted between two and nine times. The V and J genes are TRBV6-2 or TRBV6-3 and TRBJ2-3; 7 bases align to TRBD1. CDR1 is MNHEY, CDR2 SVGEGT, per germline. After removal of 0 bases from V and 4 bases from J, the junction contained 4 bases not matched to a gene. This CDR3 has 15 residues. DNA for the CDR3: TGTGCCAGCAGTTACTCGAAAGGGGGCGCAGATACGCAGTATTTT. Translation gives CASSYSKGGADTQYF.

The J gene is TRBJ2-5, the V gene TRBV12-5; possible D gene TRBD1, 7 bases. Trimming took off 11 bases at V and 4 bases at J, with 17 bases between the two ends. CDR1 is LGHNT and CDR2 is FRNRAP in the germline V gene. The CDR3 is 13 amino acids. The DNA for the CDR3 is TGTGCTTCTTCAGGGGGGACGGCAGAGACCCAGTACTTC. This gives the protein CASSGGTAETQYF.

The table lists this clone with a few counts. The genes are TRBV7-9 and TRBJ1-1; 11 nucleotides match TRBD1. Germline V gives CDR1 SEHNR, CDR2 FQNEAQ (reference sequence). CDR3 size: 13 residues. J lost 11 bases, V lost 4 bases, and 6 bases had no gene match. CDR3 region: CASSWTGGEGAFF. The CDR3 bases are TGTGCCAGCAGCTGGACAGGGGGCGAGGGGGCTTTCTTT.

This chain links TRBV5-1 with TRBJ1-4; TRBD1 aligns across 8 bases. Germline V gives CDR1 SGHRS, CDR2 YFSETQ. CDR3 length: 14 residues. J gave up 4 bases and V 4 bases, and 3 bases lay outside the gene matches. The CDR3 loop is CASSPTGVNEKLFF. The CDR3 DNA reads TGCGCCAGCAGCCCGACAGGGGTTAATGAAAAACTGTTTTTT.

This chain uses TRBV5-1 with TRBJ2-5; D might be TRBD1 (6 bases). V was shortened by 1 base and J by 5 bases, with 21 bases between the two germline ends. This CDR3 is built from 17 residues. The germline CDR1 and CDR2 sequences are SGHRS and YFSETQ. The CDR3 sequence: CASSLSLKQGLAETQYF. CDR3 DNA sequence: TGCGCCAGCAGCTTGTCCCTTAAACAGGGTTTAGCGGAGACCCAGTACTTC. Full variable domain (rest looked up from reference TRBV5-1 and TRBJ2-5): KAGVTQTPRYLIKTRGQQVTLSCSPISGHRSVSWYQQTPGQGLQFLFEYFSETQRNKGNFPGRFSGRQFSNSRSEMNVSTLELGDSALYLCASSLSLKQGLAETQYFGPGTRLLVL.

A single count supports this clone. J is TRBJ1-5 and V is TRBV27; 7 bases align to TRBD1. J lost 6 bases, V lost 5 bases, and 7 bases had no gene match. The CDR3 covers 14 residues. Germline V gene lookup returns CDR1 MNHEY and CDR2 SMNVEV (reference sequence). The CDR3 spells CASSKTGTAQPQHF. Here the CDR3 DNA reads TGTGCCAGCAGTAAAACCGGGACAGCTCAGCCCCAGCATTTT.

The chain uses TRBV5-5 and TRBJ2-7; D is possibly TRBD1 (6 bases). Germline V gives CDR1 SGHKS, CDR2 YYEKEE (reference sequence). The CDR3 consists of 17 residues. Trimming removed 4 bases from V and 6 bases from J, with 26 bases in between. Here the CDR3 DNA reads TGTGCCAGCAGCACCGGCTTACGACAGGCCCTATTTTCCGAGCAGTACTTC. This sequence encodes CASSTGLRQALFSEQYF.

This rearrangement joins TRBV4-1 to TRBJ1-1, with a tentative D call TRBD1 (5 bases). CDR3 length: 15 residues. V dropped 3 bases and J dropped 0 bases, with 11 bases sitting between them. Germline V gives CDR1 MGHRA, CDR2 YSYEKL. The CDR3 DNA sequence: TGCGCCAGCAGCCACGCCGAACAGGTGAACACTGAAGCTTTCTTT. This sequence encodes CASSHAEQVNTEAFF.

The V call is TRBV6-5, the J call TRBJ2-1, with 8 positions matching TRBD1. This CDR3 comprises 14 residues. V gave up 3 bases and J gave up 6 bases; unmatched junction bases: 4. Looked up from germline, CDR1 is MNHEY and CDR2 is SVGAGI. This CDR3 is CASSYVTGVNEQFF. DNA for the CDR3: TGTGCCAGCAGTTATGTGACAGGGGTCAATGAGCAGTTCTTC.

V is TRBV20-1 and J is TRBJ2-3, with D possibly TRBD2 on 5 matching bases. V gave up 3 bases and J gave up 3 bases, with 16 bases separating them. CDR1 and CDR2 from the germline V gene are DFQATT and SNEGSKA (reference sequence). The CDR3 extends over 15 amino acids. The CDR3, as DNA: TGCAGTGCTAGTGCGCTGGGTAGCGCGACAGATACGCAGTATTTT. Protein product: CSASALGSATDTQYF.

This chain connects TRBV15 to TRBJ2-4; D gene unclear. The V and J ends lost 3 bases and 5 bases respectively, with 5 bases between them. Looked up from germline, CDR1 is LNHNV and CDR2 is YYDKDF (reference sequence). The length of the CDR3 is 12 residues. As DNA, the CDR3 is TGTGCCACCAGCAGCCCGGAAAACATTCAGTACTTC. This sequence encodes CATSSPENIQYF.

The J gene is TRBJ1-3, the V gene TRBV12-2. TRBV12-2 is noted as a pseudogene. The CDR3 totals 17 residues. CDR3 amino acids: CASRLIWRPRVGNTIYF. The CDR3 DNA sequence: TGTGCAAGTCGCTTAATCTGGAGGCCTCGAGTTGGAAACACCATATATTTT.

The V gene is TRBV7-9, the J gene TRBJ2-6; no clear D. V was clipped by 10 bases and J by 1 base, with 5 bases between them. This CDR3 region has 12 residues. CDR1 and CDR2 (germline): SEHNR, FQNEAQ (reference sequence). The CDR3 nucleotides are TGTGCCACCGAGTCTGGGGCCAACGTCCTGACTTTC. This translates into CATESGANVLTF.

This chain uses TRBV19 with TRBJ1-1, with 7 bases that match TRBD1. The CDR3 runs 15 residues. CDR1 and CDR2 (germline): LNHDA, SQIVND (reference sequence). The junction had 10 bases not matched to a gene; V was cut back by 6 bases and J by 3 bases. CDR3 coding DNA: TGTGCCAGTAGCTCAACCCGCAGGGGGTACACTGAAGCTTTCTTT. Its translation is CASSSTRRGYTEAFF.

The J gene is TRBJ1-5, the V gene TRBV2; D gene unclear. There are 12 residues in the CDR3. V was trimmed by 6 bases and J by 9 bases, leaving 12 bases between them. Germline loops: CDR1 SNHLY, CDR2 FYNNEI. In DNA, the CDR3 is TGTGCCAGCAGATTGGAAGCGGGGCCCCAGCATTTT. This gives the protein CASRLEAGPQHF.

The V call is TRBV4-2, the J call TRBJ2-7; the match to TRBD2 covers 11 bases. Germline lookup yields CDR1 LGHNA and CDR2 YNFKEQ. Losses at the gene ends were 2 bases for V and 2 bases for J; bases not matched to a gene: 5. The CDR3 consists of 16 residues. CDR3 residues: CASSQRSSGGTYEQYF. In nucleotides, the CDR3 is TGTGCCAGCAGCCAAAGGTCTAGCGGGGGGACCTACGAGCAGTACTTC.